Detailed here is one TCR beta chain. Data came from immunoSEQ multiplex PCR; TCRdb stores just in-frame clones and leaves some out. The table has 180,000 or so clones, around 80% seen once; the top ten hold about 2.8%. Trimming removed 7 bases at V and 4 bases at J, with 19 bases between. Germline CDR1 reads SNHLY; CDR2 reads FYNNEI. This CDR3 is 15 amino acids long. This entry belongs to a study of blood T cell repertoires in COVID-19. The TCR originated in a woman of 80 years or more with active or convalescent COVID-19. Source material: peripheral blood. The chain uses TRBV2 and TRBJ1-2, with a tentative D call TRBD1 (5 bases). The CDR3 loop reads CASTGSWGVGYGYTF. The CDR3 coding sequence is TGTGCCAGCACCGGATCGTGGGGCGTGGGCTATGGCTACACCTTC.